This T cell receptor beta chain was obtained from a study of response to subunit inactivated influenza vaccine. Whole-study findings and limits: The authors offered the suggestion that each seasonal influenza vaccination recruits few new T cells.

This CDR3 comprises 15 residues. From germline, CDR1 is DFQATT and CDR2 SNEGSKA (reference sequence). J was trimmed by 4 bases and V by 5 bases; bases with no gene match: 13. The sample holds a few counts of this clonotype. The antigen remains undetermined. TCRdb called the RT-PCR reads again in MiXCR, with one record for every CDR3 protein. The sample records about 650,000 distinct CDR3 sequences, approximately 15% being singletons. This sample comprised PBMCs from blood, obtained 11 to 12 days after vaccination. The chain employs TRBV20-1 and TRBJ2-5; 7 positions agree with TRBD2. The receptor comes from a man in his forties or fifties who received an inactivated influenza vaccine. In DNA, the CDR3 is TGCAGTGCTTCCGGGGCCGCGGGGGATATAGAGACCCAGTACTTC. Encoded protein: CSASGAAGDIETQYF.